These 18 T cell receptor beta chains were sequenced from one sample in a study of prognosis after radiotherapy for stage I lung cancer (dated by TCRdb to about 2021). TCRdb names Illumina HiSeq 3000 as the instrument used. Two rounds of multiplex PCR were performed to amplify the TCR beta CDR3 region from genomic DNA. The first PCR round used primers specific to each TRBV and TRBJ gene, and the primer sequences were filed in Chinese patent CN105087789A. Through fastp at Q25 and MiXCR, TCRdb rebuilt clones from the public reads, retaining in-frame beta chains. Entries are consolidated by CDR3 protein sequence, retaining the most common genes and DNA. The sample table contains about 24,000 distinct CDR3 sequences; only one count was recorded for roughly 40% of them. The ten largest account for 60% to 80% of the sample. The specimen was PBMCs, collected before or after stereotactic body radiation therapy (not recorded which). The receptors come from a donor aged 50 or older with non-small cell lung cancer.

This clonotype was seen at least ten times. The chain employs TRBV11-3 and TRBJ2-7; 8 bases are shared with TRBD2. V was clipped by 6 bases and J by 3 bases; unmatched bases: 4. The CDR3 is 13 residues long. Germline-derived CDR1 and CDR2 are SGHNT and YENEEA. CDR3 loop: CASSPGTSYEQYF. CDR3 bases: TGTGCCAGCAGTCCCGGGACTAGCTACGAGCAGTACTTC.

The chain has TRBV24-1 and TRBJ1-4, with D possibly matching TRBD1 (5 bases). The germline gives CDR1 KGHDR, CDR2 SFDVKD. The CDR3 consists of 16 residues. Trimming took off 3 bases at V and 1 base at J, with 11 bases between the two ends. The CDR3 spells CATSDGDGRTNEKLFF. CDR3 DNA: TGTGCCACCAGTGATGGGGACGGGAGAACTAATGAAAAACTGTTTTTT.

On this clonotype: A much larger clone differs from this one at a single base, so this may be a read error. V gene TRBV5-1 combines with J gene TRBJ1-1; possible D gene TRBD1, 5 bases. The CDR3 has 15 amino acids. The V and J ends lost 0 bases and 11 bases respectively, with 20 bases between them. The germline V gene encodes CDR1 SGHRS and CDR2 YFSETQ. This CDR3 reads CASSLDLLWGAWAFF. The CDR3 bases are TGCGCCAGCAGCTTGGATCTCTTATGGGGCGCGTGGGCTTTCTTT.

This clonotype came up many times. The CDR3: CASSEDFRGRDPAGNTIYF. The CDR3, as DNA: TGTGCCAGCAGTGAAGATTTCAGGGGGCGCGATCCAGCTGGAAACACCATATATTTT. V usage is TRBV2 and J usage is TRBJ1-3, with 8 bases that match TRBD1. The CDR3 contains 19 residues. Germline assignment: CDR1 SNHLY and CDR2 FYNNEI. The ends lost 1 base at V and 2 bases at J; junction bases unmatched: 13.

The J gene is TRBJ2-1, the V gene TRBV2; 12 bases agree with TRBD2. After removal of 3 bases from V and 3 bases from J, the junction contained 6 bases not matched to a gene. Germline assignment: CDR1 SNHLY and CDR2 FYNNEI. The CDR3 is 17 residues long. DNA of the CDR3: TGTGCCAGCAGTGACGAACGGACTAGCGGGATCTACAATGAGCAGTTCTTC. It translates to CASSDERTSGIYNEQFF.

This clonotype has ten or more counts. The CDR3 sequence: CSARPTGGFNEKLFF. For the CDR3, the DNA is TGCAGTGCTCGTCCGACTGGGGGCTTCAATGAAAAACTGTTTTTT. This chain uses TRBV20-1 with TRBJ1-4; a possible D gene is TRBD1 (6 bases). Germline CDR1 is DFQATT and CDR2 is SNEGSKA (reference sequence). V lost 5 bases, J lost 5 bases, and 18 bases lay in between. The CDR3 consists of 15 residues.

About this clonotype: A far larger clone is only one base removed, so a read error is likely. This sequence joins TRBV6-2 or TRBV6-3 and TRBJ2-1; D unclear. V was cut by 5 bases and J by 6 bases, with 8 bases left in between. Germline CDR1 MNHEY, CDR2 SVGEGT. The CDR3 has 12 amino acids. CDR3 sequence: CASSPHSNEQFF. The CDR3 DNA is TGTGCCAGCAGTCCTCATAGCAATGAGCAGTTCTTC.

This clonotype was observed at least ten times. The chain uses TRBV7-6 and TRBJ1-3; 11 nucleotides agree with TRBD1. The CDR3 has 18 residues. The junction had 9 bases not matched to a gene; V was cut back by 1 base and J by 4 bases. CDR1 and CDR2 from the germline V gene are SGHVS and FNYEAQ. CDR3 DNA sequence: TGTGCCAGCAGCTTAGGCTCCGGGACAGGGGGAATAGGAAACACCATATATTTT. Translated, it gives CASSLGSGTGGIGNTIYF.

Points on this clonotype: The conserved closing phenylalanine or tryptophan is absent in this CDR3, likely reflecting a read error. This rearrangement joins TRBV18 to TRBJ2-7; 9 bases agree with TRBD2. The CDR3 loop spans 15 amino acids. J lost 4 bases, V lost 4 bases, and 8 bases had no gene match. Looked up from germline, CDR1 is KGHSH and CDR2 is LQKENI. In DNA form, the CDR3 reads TGTGCCAGCTCACAAGAGGCGGGAGGGGAGTACGAGCAGTACCTC. Encoded protein: CASSQEAGGEYEQYL.

The CDR3 here is CASSFARGYGYTF. As DNA, the CDR3 is TGTGCCAGCAGCTTCGCTCGGGGATATGGCTACACCTTC. The chain couples TRBV7-2 to TRBJ1-2; D not resolved. The length of the CDR3 is 13 residues. V was clipped by 3 bases and J by 5 bases, with 10 bases between them. CDR1 is SGHTA and CDR2 is FQGNSA in the germline V gene.

V gene TRBV20-1 combines with J gene TRBJ2-1, with 7 bases identical to TRBD2. Trimming removed 5 bases from V and 9 bases from J; junction bases left unmatched: 4. CDR3 length: 11 amino acids. Germline CDR1 reads DFQATT; CDR2 reads SNEGSKA (reference sequence). The CDR3 DNA is TGCAGTGCTCCACCGGGGGGTGAGCAGTTCTTC. Its protein product is CSAPPGGEQFF.

This clonotype was recorded many times. This rearrangement joins TRBV14 to TRBJ2-3, with 10 bases aligning to TRBD2. Germline loops: CDR1 SGHDN, CDR2 FVKESK. The trim removed 3 bases at V and 4 bases at J, leaving 7 bases unmatched. The CDR3 is made up of 16 amino acids. In DNA form, the CDR3 reads TGTGCCAGCAGCCACCCTAGCGGGAGTAGCCCAGATACGCAGTATTTT. This gives the protein CASSHPSGSSPDTQYF.

This clonotype was found many times. The chain has TRBV19 and TRBJ2-3; TRBD2 matches at 14 bases. V dropped 5 bases and J dropped 2; count of bases not matched to a gene: 6. Germline V lookup: CDR1 LNHDA, CDR2 SQIVND (reference sequence). The CDR3 consists of 17 residues. The CDR3 spells CASSAGTSGGSTDTQYF. The CDR3 DNA reads TGTGCCAGTAGTGCAGGGACTAGCGGGGGCTCCACAGATACGCAGTATTTT.

This clonotype was counted ten times or more. The chain employs TRBV28 and TRBJ1-5; possibly TRBD1 for D (6 bases). The CDR3 extends over 14 amino acids. Germline CDR1 MDHEN, CDR2 SYDVKM. V was shortened by 5 bases and J by 5 bases, with 13 bases between the two germline ends. CDR3 DNA: TGTGCCAGCAGTGTCCCAGGGGCTCATCAGCCCCAGCATTTT. Amino acids: CASSVPGAHQPQHF.

This sequence joins TRBV4-1 and TRBJ1-1, with a possible D match to TRBD1 (6 bases). Germline assignment: CDR1 MGHRA and CDR2 YSYEKL. Trimming pared 1 base from V and 5 bases from J, leaving 17 bases between. The CDR3 has 16 amino acids. CDR3 coding DNA: TGCGCCAGCAGCCAAGTCGAGTCAAGGGGGAGGACTGAAGCTTTCTTT. This codes for CASSQVESRGRTEAFF.

Ten or more counts support this clonotype. The chain uses TRBV29-1 and TRBJ2-1, with 9 bases lining up with TRBD2. Germline CDR1 reads SQVTM; CDR2 reads ANQGSEA. The length of the CDR3 is 14 residues. Trimming removed 6 bases from V and 1 base from J; junction bases left unmatched: 4. The CDR3 bases are TGCAGCGTGGGACTAGCAGAGTCCTACAATGAGCAGTTCTTC. Protein: CSVGLAESYNEQFF.

About this clonotype: Given a much more abundant clone one base away, this may be a read error. This rearrangement joins TRBV5-6 to TRBJ2-7; D is perhaps TRBD1 (7 bases). V gave up 0 bases and J gave up 5 bases, with 12 bases separating them. CDR1 is SGHDT, CDR2 YYEEEE, per germline. The CDR3 runs to 14 residues. The CDR3 nucleotides read TGTGCCAGCAGCTTGGTGACAGGGACTCACGAGCAGTACTTC. This gives the protein CASSLVTGTHEQYF.

As concerns this clonotype: A far larger clone is one base from this, pointing to a likely read error. The CDR3 coding sequence is TGTGCCAGCAGGTCCACTAGGTCCCGCGATCAGTACTTC. Protein sequence: CASRSTRSRDQYF. The chain combines TRBV6-5 with TRBJ2-7; D might be TRBD2 (5 bases). This CDR3 comprises 13 residues. V lost 6 bases and J 10 bases, leaving 19 bases between the germline ends. Germline V gene data show CDR1 as MNHEY and CDR2 as SVGAGI.